Listed here are 19 T cell receptor beta chains from one sample, sequenced in a study of cytomegalovirus exposure and HLA in healthy donors. The method was immunoSEQ multiplex PCR; TCRdb's version includes in-frame clones alone and lacks a portion of them. The sample has about 150,000 clones; 89% are singletons. The source material was PBMCs. These receptors were obtained from a woman aged 18-29 years in good health and CMV-seropositive.

The chain carries TRBV5-1 and TRBJ2-2, with D perhaps TRBD1 (6 bases). The germline gives CDR1 SGHRS, CDR2 YFSETQ. V dropped 0 bases and J dropped 3 bases, with 15 bases sitting between them. The CDR3 sequence is 17 residues long. CDR3 sequence (DNA): TGCGCCAGCAGCTTGGCCTTACGGTCAGGGGACACCGGGGAGCTGTTTTTT. It yields the protein CASSLALRSGDTGELFF. Supplemented by reference TRBV5-1 and TRBJ2-2, the full variable domain reads KAGVTQTPRYLIKTRGQQVTLSCSPISGHRSVSWYQQTPGQGLQFLFEYFSETQRNKGNFPGRFSGRQFSNSRSEMNVSTLELGDSALYLCASSLALRSGDTGELFFGEGSRLTVL.

The chain is built from TRBV23-1 and TRBJ1-4; D unclear. TRBV23-1 is assigned to the ORF class and has an uncertain function. The V and J ends lost 6 bases and 8 bases respectively, with 10 bases between them. The CDR3 is 12 residues long. The CDR3 bases are TGCGCCAGCAGCCTACTAGGGGAAAAACTGTTTTTT. Encoded protein: CASSLLGEKLFF.

The chain recombines TRBV28 with TRBJ2-1; 7 nucleotides match TRBD1. The J segment lost 3 bases and the V segment lost 8 bases, leaving 7 bases of the junction unmatched. The CDR3 consists of 14 residues. CDR1 and CDR2 from the germline V gene are MDHEN and SYDVKM. In nucleotides, the CDR3 is TGTGCCAGCCGAGCCGGGACAGTCTACAATGAGCAGTTCTTC. Translation: CASRAGTVYNEQFF.

The genes are TRBV7-8 and TRBJ1-2; D unclear. This CDR3 is 14 amino acids long. Trimming stripped 1 base from V and 5 bases from J, with 11 bases between. From germline, CDR1 is SGHVS and CDR2 FQNEAQ. CDR3 DNA: TGTGCCAGCAGCTTAGGCGGGTTACATTATGGCTACACCTTC. Encoded protein: CASSLGGLHYGYTF.

The CDR3 coding sequence is TGTGCCAGAAGTGCGGGACAGGTATTCAATGAAAAACTGTTTTTT. Translating it yields CARSAGQVFNEKLFF. The chain uses TRBV5-3 and TRBJ1-4, with TRBD1 matching over 8 bases. TRBV5-3 is noted as an ORF with a role that remains uncertain. V trimming: 5 bases; J trimming: 5 bases; junction bases outside the gene matches: 8. The CDR3 is 15 residues long.

This chain joins TRBV10-3 and TRBJ1-1; tentatively, D is TRBD1 (6 bases). The CDR3 has 13 residues. Trimming shortened V by 9 bases and J by 1 base, and 12 bases separated the two germline ends. Germline CDR1 ENHRY, CDR2 SYGVKD. CDR3 DNA sequence: TGTGCCATACGTCTACAGGGGAACACTGAAGCTTTCTTT. This encodes CAIRLQGNTEAFF.

The chain employs TRBV27 and TRBJ2-1; weak D call: TRBD2 (5 bases). Germline V gene lookup returns CDR1 MNHEY and CDR2 SMNVEV (reference sequence). This CDR3 comprises 15 residues. Trimming stripped 0 bases from V and 0 bases from J, with 6 bases between. The CDR3 nucleotides read TGTGCCAGCAGTTTATCGGGGAGCTCCTACAATGAGCAGTTCTTC. Translating it yields CASSLSGSSYNEQFF.

This chain joins TRBV6-1 and TRBJ2-6; D might be TRBD1 (5 bases). The CDR3 spans 17 residues. Germline CDR1 reads MNHNS; CDR2 reads SASEGT. The V gene lost 3 bases and the J gene lost 0 bases, with 12 bases spanning the gap. For the CDR3, the DNA is TGTGCCAGCAGTGACCTCGACAGTATCTCTGGGGCCAACGTCCTGACTTTC. As protein: CASSDLDSISGANVLTF.

The chain couples TRBV4-1 to TRBJ2-4, with 9 bases matching TRBD1. The CDR3 runs to 16 residues. The germline V gene encodes CDR1 MGHRA and CDR2 YSYEKL. V shed 0 bases, J shed 6 bases, and the junction held 6 bases outside the gene matches. Here the CDR3 DNA reads TGCGCCAGCAGCCAAGAGGGACAGGGCTTTGGAAACATTCAGTACTTC. It is translated as CASSQEGQGFGNIQYF.

This CDR3 reads CASSNTGYGSPLHF. As DNA, the CDR3 is TGTGCCAGCAGCAACACAGGGTACGGTTCACCCCTCCACTTT. The V call is TRBV7-9, the J call TRBJ1-6, with D possibly matching TRBD1 (6 bases). From germline, CDR1 is SEHNR and CDR2 FQNEAQ (reference sequence). V was shortened by 5 bases and J by 9 bases, with 14 bases between the two germline ends. This CDR3 contains 14 residues.

The genes are TRBV4-1 and TRBJ2-3; D perhaps matches TRBD1 (6 bases). The germline gives CDR1 MGHRA, CDR2 YSYEKL. Trimming took off 1 base at V and 2 bases at J, with 10 bases between the two ends. The CDR3 consists of 15 residues. The CDR3 here is CASSQVGTPTDTQYF. CDR3 DNA sequence: TGCGCCAGCAGCCAAGTGGGGACACCCACAGATACGCAGTATTTT.

The genes are TRBV7-2 and TRBJ1-2; TRBD1 agrees at 8 bases. The ends lost 3 bases at V and 4 bases at J; junction bases unmatched: 7. The CDR3 sequence is 15 residues long. Germline values: CDR1 SGHTA, CDR2 FQGNSA. The DNA for the CDR3 is TGTGCCAGCAGCTTCTATCGGGACAGGTCCTATGGCTACACCTTC. Amino acid sequence: CASSFYRDRSYGYTF.

The CDR3, as DNA: TGTGCCAGCAGACCCGACAGGGGTCGTACTGAAGCTTTCTTT. It translates to CASRPDRGRTEAFF. The rearrangement links TRBV7-9 to TRBJ1-1, with 8 bases matching TRBD1. The CDR3 runs 14 residues. Per germline, CDR1 SEHNR and CDR2 FQNEAQ (reference sequence). The V segment lost 6 bases and the J segment 5 bases; nucleotides outside the gene matches: 8.

The chain uses TRBV6-5 and TRBJ2-5, with no clear D. With 7 bases removed from V and 5 bases from J, the gap between germline ends came to 8 bases. CDR1 is MNHEY and CDR2 is SVGAGI in the germline V gene. The CDR3 has 11 amino acids. Here the CDR3 DNA reads TGTGCCAGCACAACCAGGGAGACCCAGTACTTC. This encodes CASTTRETQYF.

The rearrangement joins TRBV29-1 to TRBJ2-1, with 9 bases fitting TRBD2. Trimming took 6 bases from V and 5 from J; bases not matched to a gene: 17. Germline V gene data show CDR1 as SQVTM and CDR2 as ANQGSEA. The CDR3 has 17 amino acids. The CDR3 region has the DNA TGCAGCGTGCTTTTAGCGGGAGACGCAACAACCAACAATGAGCAGTTCTTC. This translates into CSVLLAGDATTNNEQFF.

J is TRBJ1-6 and V is TRBV7-9; tentative D call: TRBD1 (5 bases). Germline CDR1 is SEHNR and CDR2 is FQNEAQ (reference sequence). This CDR3 has 15 amino acids. Trimming removed 1 base from V and 9 bases from J, with 13 bases in between. CDR3 region: CASSLERQGGSPLHF. DNA of the CDR3: TGTGCCAGCAGCTTAGAAAGGCAGGGCGGTTCACCCCTCCACTTT.

The chain links TRBV5-1 to TRBJ2-2; D may be TRBD2 (6 bases). The V end was cut by 5 bases, the J end by 4 bases, with 15 bases between. The CDR3 covers 15 residues. The germline V gene has CDR1 SGHRS and CDR2 YFSETQ. As DNA, the CDR3 is TGCGCCAGCAGACCCCTCGGGAGCAGCACCGGGGAGCTGTTTTTT. Protein: CASRPLGSSTGELFF.

The chain employs TRBV21-1 and TRBJ2-5; TRBD1 was called by the table and not checked on the DNA. TRBV21-1 corresponds to a pseudogene. The length of the CDR3 is 16 residues. The CDR3 bases are TGTGCCAGCAGCCCCTCGGGCAGGGGTTGGCAAGAGACCCAGTACTTC. It translates to CASSPSGRGWQETQYF.

The chain has TRBV2 and TRBJ2-3; 11 bases align to TRBD2. This CDR3 is 15 amino acids long. Germline trimming cut 8 bases from V and 6 bases from J; bases unmatched to any gene: 10. The germline V gene encodes CDR1 SNHLY and CDR2 FYNNEI. CDR3 loop: CASRLAGGNYDTQYF. CDR3 bases: TGTGCCAGCCGGCTAGCGGGGGGAAACTACGATACGCAGTATTTT.